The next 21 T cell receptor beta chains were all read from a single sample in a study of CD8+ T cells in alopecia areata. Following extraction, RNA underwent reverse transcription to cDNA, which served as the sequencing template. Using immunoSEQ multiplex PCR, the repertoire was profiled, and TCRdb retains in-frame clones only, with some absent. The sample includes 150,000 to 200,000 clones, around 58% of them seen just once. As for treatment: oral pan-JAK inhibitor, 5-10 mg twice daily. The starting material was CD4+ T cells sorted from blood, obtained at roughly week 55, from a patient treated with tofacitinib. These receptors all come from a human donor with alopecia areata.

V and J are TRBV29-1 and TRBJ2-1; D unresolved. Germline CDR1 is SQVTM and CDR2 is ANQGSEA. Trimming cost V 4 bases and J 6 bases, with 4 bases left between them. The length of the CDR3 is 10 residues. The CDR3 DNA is TGCAGCGTTGTCCCCAATGAGCAGTTCTTC. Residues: CSVVPNEQFF.

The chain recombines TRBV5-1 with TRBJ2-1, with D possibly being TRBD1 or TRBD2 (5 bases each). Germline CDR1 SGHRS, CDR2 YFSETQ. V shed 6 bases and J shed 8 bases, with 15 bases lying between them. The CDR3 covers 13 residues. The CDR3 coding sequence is TGCGCCAGCACCGCTGGGGGAATCCATGAGCAGTTCTTC. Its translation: CASTAGGIHEQFF.

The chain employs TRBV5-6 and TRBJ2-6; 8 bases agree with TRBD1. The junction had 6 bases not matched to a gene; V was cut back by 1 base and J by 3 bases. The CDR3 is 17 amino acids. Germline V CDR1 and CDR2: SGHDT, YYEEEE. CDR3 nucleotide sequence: TGTGCCAGCAGCTTGCCCCAGGGGGCTGTTGGGGCCAACGTCCTGACTTTC. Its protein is CASSLPQGAVGANVLTF.

The CDR3 DNA reads TGTGCCACCAGCAAGGGCCAGGCGAACACGCGGGAGCAGTACTTC. Translated: CATSKGQANTREQYF. The chain uses TRBV15 and TRBJ2-7; no definite D call. Germline V CDR1 and CDR2: LNHNV, YYDKDF (reference sequence). This CDR3 comprises 15 residues. V was pared by 4 bases and J by 7 bases, with 20 bases between.

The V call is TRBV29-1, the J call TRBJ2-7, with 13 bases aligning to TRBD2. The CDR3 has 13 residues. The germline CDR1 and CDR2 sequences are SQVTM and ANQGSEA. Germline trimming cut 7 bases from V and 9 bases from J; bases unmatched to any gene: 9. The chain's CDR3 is CSARLAGGPLQYF. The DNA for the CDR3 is TGCAGCGCTCGACTAGCGGGGGGCCCGCTGCAGTACTTC.

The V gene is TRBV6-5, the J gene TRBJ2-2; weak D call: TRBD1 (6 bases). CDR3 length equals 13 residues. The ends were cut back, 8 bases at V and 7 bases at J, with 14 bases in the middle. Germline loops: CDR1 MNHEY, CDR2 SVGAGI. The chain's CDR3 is CASGNTGYGELFF. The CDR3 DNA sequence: TGTGCCAGCGGAAATACAGGGTACGGGGAGCTGTTTTTT.

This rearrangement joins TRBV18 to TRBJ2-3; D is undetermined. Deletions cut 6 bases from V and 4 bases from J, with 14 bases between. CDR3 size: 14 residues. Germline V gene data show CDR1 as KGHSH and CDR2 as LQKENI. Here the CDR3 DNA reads TGTGCCAGCTCCCAAAGCCCGAGCGCAGATACGCAGTATTTT. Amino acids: CASSQSPSADTQYF.

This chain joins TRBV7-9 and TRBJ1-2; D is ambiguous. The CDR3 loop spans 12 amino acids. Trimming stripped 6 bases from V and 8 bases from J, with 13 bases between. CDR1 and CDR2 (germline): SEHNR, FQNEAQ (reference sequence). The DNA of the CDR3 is TGTGCCAGCAGTTTCGGCCCGTTCGGCTACACCTTC. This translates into CASSFGPFGYTF.

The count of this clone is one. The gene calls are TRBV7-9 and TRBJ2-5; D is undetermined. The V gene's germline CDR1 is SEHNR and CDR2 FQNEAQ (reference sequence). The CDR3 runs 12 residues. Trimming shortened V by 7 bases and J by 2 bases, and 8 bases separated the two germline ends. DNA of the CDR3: TGTGCCAGCAACCGAGCGCAAGAGACCCAGTACTTC. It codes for CASNRAQETQYF.

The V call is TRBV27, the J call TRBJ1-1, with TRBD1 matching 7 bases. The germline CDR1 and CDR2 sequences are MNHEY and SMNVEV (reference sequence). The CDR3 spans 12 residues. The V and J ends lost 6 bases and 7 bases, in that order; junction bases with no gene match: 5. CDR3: CASRQGRREAFF. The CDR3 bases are TGTGCCAGCAGACAGGGGCGACGTGAAGCTTTCTTT.

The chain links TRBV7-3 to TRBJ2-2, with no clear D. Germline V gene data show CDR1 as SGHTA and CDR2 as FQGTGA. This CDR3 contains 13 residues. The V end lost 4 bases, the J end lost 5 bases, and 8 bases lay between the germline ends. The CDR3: CASSSTETGELFF. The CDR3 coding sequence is TGTGCCAGCAGCTCCACAGAGACCGGGGAGCTGTTTTTT.

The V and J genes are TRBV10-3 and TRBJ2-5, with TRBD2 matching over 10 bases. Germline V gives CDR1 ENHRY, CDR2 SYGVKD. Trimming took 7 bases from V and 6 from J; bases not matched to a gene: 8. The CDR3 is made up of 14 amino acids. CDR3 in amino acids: CAINPTSGVKTQYF. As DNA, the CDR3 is TGTGCCATCAATCCTACTAGCGGGGTGAAGACCCAGTACTTC.

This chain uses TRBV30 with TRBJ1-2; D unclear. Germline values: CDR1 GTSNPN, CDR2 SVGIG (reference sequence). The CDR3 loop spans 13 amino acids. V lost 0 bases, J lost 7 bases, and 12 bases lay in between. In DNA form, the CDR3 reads TGTGCCTGGAGTGTTGGCCGAGCGGGTGGCTACACCTTC. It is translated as CAWSVGRAGGYTF. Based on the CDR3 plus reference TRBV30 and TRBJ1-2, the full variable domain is SQTIHQWPATLVQPVGSPLSLECTVEGTSNPNLYWYRQAAGRGLQLLFYSVGIGQISSEVPQNLSASRPQDRQFILSSKKLLLSDSGFYLCAWSVGRAGGYTFGSGTRLTVV.

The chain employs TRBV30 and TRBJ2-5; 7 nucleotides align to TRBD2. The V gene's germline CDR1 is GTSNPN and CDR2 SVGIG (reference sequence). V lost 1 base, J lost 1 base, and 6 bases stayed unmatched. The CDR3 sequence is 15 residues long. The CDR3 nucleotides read TGTGCCTGGAGTGACCCTCCGGGGGGCCAAGAGACCCAGTACTTC. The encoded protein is CAWSDPPGGQETQYF.

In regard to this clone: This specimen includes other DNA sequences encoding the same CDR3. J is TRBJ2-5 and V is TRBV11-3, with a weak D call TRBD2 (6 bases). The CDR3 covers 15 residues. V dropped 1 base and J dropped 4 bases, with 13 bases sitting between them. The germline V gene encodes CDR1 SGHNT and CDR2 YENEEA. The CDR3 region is CASSLGGRRGETQYF. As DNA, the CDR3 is TGTGCCAGCAGCTTAGGAGGGAGGCGTGGAGAGACCCAGTACTTC.

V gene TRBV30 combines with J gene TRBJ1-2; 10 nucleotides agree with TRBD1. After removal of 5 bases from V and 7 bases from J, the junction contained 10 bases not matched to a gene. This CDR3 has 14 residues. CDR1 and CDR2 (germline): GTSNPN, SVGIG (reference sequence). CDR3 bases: TGTGCCTGGCTGCCCACGGGACAGGGGTTTGGCTACACCTTC. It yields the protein CAWLPTGQGFGYTF.

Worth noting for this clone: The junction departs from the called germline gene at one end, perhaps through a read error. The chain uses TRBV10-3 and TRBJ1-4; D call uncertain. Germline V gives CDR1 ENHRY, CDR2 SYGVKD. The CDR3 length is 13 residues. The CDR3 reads CASSVRIAEKLFF. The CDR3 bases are TGTGCCAGCAGTGTGAGGATCGCTGAAAAACTGTTTTTT.

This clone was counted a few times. The CDR3 region has the DNA TGTGCCAGTAGTGCGGGACACTACGAGCAGTACTTC. Translated, it gives CASSAGHYEQYF. The V gene is TRBV19, the J gene TRBJ2-7; D is perhaps TRBD1 or TRBD2 (6 bases each). Deletions cut 5 bases from V and 3 bases from J, with 8 bases between. The CDR3 consists of 12 residues. CDR1 is LNHDA and CDR2 is SQIVND in the germline V gene (reference sequence).

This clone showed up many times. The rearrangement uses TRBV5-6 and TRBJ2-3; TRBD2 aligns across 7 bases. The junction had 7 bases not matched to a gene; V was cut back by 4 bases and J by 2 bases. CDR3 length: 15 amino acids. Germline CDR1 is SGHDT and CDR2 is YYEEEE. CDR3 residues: CASSLGGSFTDTQYF. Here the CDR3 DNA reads TGTGCCAGCAGCCTCGGGGGGTCCTTCACAGATACGCAGTATTTT.

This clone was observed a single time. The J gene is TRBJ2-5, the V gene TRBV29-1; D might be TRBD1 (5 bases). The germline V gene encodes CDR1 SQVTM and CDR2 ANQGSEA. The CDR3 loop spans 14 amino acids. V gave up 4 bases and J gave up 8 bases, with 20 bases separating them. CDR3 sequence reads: CSVGRPGLDLTQYF. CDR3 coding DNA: TGCAGCGTTGGAAGACCAGGGCTTGATCTCACCCAGTACTTC.

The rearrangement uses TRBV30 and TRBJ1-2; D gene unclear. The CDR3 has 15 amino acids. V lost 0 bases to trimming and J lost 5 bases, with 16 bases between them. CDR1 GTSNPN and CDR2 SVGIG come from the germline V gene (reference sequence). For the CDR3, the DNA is TGTGCCTGGAGTGTGGCCCTCACAAGGAAGTATGGCTACACCTTC. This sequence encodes CAWSVALTRKYGYTF.